Listed here are 12 T cell receptor beta chains from one sample, sequenced in a study of cytotoxic CD8 clonotypes in ibrutinib-treated CLL. Using immunoSEQ multiplex PCR, the repertoire was profiled, and TCRdb retains in-frame clones only, with some absent. The profile shows about 300,000 clones, 60% to 80% of them singletons. The sequencing here drew on PBMCs, taken at disease progression, from a patient treated with ibrutinib. The receptors originated from a human donor with chronic lymphocytic leukemia.

This clone was picked up a small number of times. This chain joins TRBV10-3 and TRBJ1-1; D gene unclear. The germline V and J ends were trimmed by 0 bases and 7 bases, with 3 bases remaining between them. The germline CDR1 and CDR2 sequences are ENHRY and SYGVKD. The CDR3 totals 11 residues. The CDR3 spells CAISESYEAFF. DNA of the CDR3: TGTGCCATCAGTGAGTCTTATGAAGCTTTCTTT.

This clone showed up just a few times. This chain uses TRBV7-2 with TRBJ2-4, with a weak D call TRBD2 (6 bases). The CDR3 totals 13 residues. V lost 5 bases and J lost 7, with 12 bases in between. Per germline, CDR1 SGHTA and CDR2 FQGNSA. In DNA, the CDR3 is TGTGCCAGCAGCCTGCCGGGGGTGAACATTCAGTACTTC. It yields the protein CASSLPGVNIQYF.

CDR3 DNA sequence: TGTGTCAGAAGCTTAGAGGCCAGGGGTTGCGGCTACACCTTC. It codes for CVRSLEARGCGYTF. The chain has TRBV7-5 and TRBJ1-2; TRBD1 is taken as the D call from the table, unchecked against the DNA. TRBV7-5 represents a pseudogene. The CDR3 spans 14 residues.

This clone was seen a single time. The genes are TRBV7-6 and TRBJ2-7; D is unresolved. Trimming stripped 4 bases from V and 6 bases from J, with 22 bases between. Per the germline V gene, CDR1 is SGHVS and CDR2 is FNYEAQ. CDR3 size: 16 residues. CDR3 loop: CASSSPAGPHRFEQYF. CDR3 bases: TGTGCCAGCAGCTCTCCGGCCGGGCCCCATCGGTTCGAGCAGTACTTC.

This chain connects TRBV5-1 to TRBJ2-7; the match to TRBD2 covers 7 bases. The CDR3 loop spans 14 amino acids. J lost 3 bases, V lost 2 bases, and 5 bases had no gene match. Looked up from germline, CDR1 is SGHRS and CDR2 is YFSETQ. The CDR3 DNA reads as TGCGCCAGCAGCTTTGGACTAGTAATCTACGAGCAGTACTTC. Encoded protein: CASSFGLVIYEQYF.

The CDR3 coding sequence is TGTGCCAGCAGTTTAAGGGGGTACACACAAGAGACCCAGTACTTC. Translated: CASSLRGYTQETQYF. The V and J genes are TRBV28 and TRBJ2-5, with D maybe TRBD1 (6 bases). The germline CDR1 and CDR2 sequences are MDHEN and SYDVKM. This CDR3 region has 15 residues. Trimming stripped 2 bases from V and 2 bases from J, with 12 bases between. Based on the CDR3 plus reference TRBV28 and TRBJ2-5, the full variable domain is DVKVTQSSRYLVKRTGEKVFLECVQDMDHENMFWYRQDPGLGLRLIYFSYDVKMKEKGDIPEGYSVSREKKERFSLILESASTNQTSMYLCASSLRGYTQETQYFGPGTRLLVL.

This clone was recorded a few times. Other DNA sequences in this sample translate to the same CDR3. The chain has TRBV4-1 and TRBJ1-1; D possibly corresponds to TRBD1 (6 bases). This CDR3 is 12 amino acids long. CDR1 and CDR2 (germline): MGHRA, YSYEKL. V was pared by 3 bases and J by 5 bases, with 7 bases between. The CDR3: CASSQRGTEAFF. Written as DNA, the CDR3 is TGCGCCAGCAGCCAGAGGGGGACTGAAGCTTTCTTT.

This clone was seen more than once but under ten times. The same CDR3 is also encoded by other DNA sequences in this sample. The chain combines TRBV5-1 with TRBJ2-7; 7 nucleotides align to TRBD2. CDR3 size: 14 residues. After removal of 4 bases from V and 2 bases from J, the junction contained 6 bases not matched to a gene. The germline V gene has CDR1 SGHRS and CDR2 YFSETQ. The CDR3 spells CASSLTSAAYEQYF. CDR3 nucleotides: TGCGCCAGCAGCCTTACTAGCGCCGCCTACGAGCAGTACTTC.

The chain links TRBV29-1 to TRBJ1-2; D gene unclear. Between the trimmed V and J ends, which lost 3 bases and 8 bases, there was a span of 10 bases. This CDR3 has 11 amino acids. Germline V gives CDR1 SQVTM, CDR2 ANQGSEA. The CDR3 here is CSVDVGSGYTF. CDR3 bases: TGCAGCGTTGATGTTGGATCCGGCTACACCTTC.

The chain uses TRBV5-6 and TRBJ1-5; D ambiguous. CDR1 and CDR2 (germline): SGHDT, YYEEEE. CDR3 length: 12 amino acids. Trimming removed 0 bases from V and 10 bases from J, with 8 bases in between. CDR3 in amino acids: CASSLVGEPQHF. The CDR3 region has the DNA TGTGCCAGCAGCTTGGTCGGGGAACCCCAGCATTTT.

The genes are TRBV5-1 and TRBJ2-3; D remains unclear. The CDR3 sequence is 15 residues long. V dropped 4 bases and J dropped 1 base, with 13 bases sitting between them. CDR1 SGHRS and CDR2 YFSETQ come from the germline V gene. The CDR3 is CASSLIFRGTDTQYF. The CDR3 DNA is TGCGCCAGCAGCCTAATATTCCGGGGCACAGATACGCAGTATTTT. The full variable domain, its missing parts supplied by reference TRBV5-1 and TRBJ2-3, is KAGVTQTPRYLIKTRGQQVTLSCSPISGHRSVSWYQQTPGQGLQFLFEYFSETQRNKGNFPGRFSGRQFSNSRSEMNVSTLELGDSALYLCASSLIFRGTDTQYFGPGTRLTVL.

This clone was detected only once. This chain uses TRBV14 with TRBJ1-6, with TRBD1 matching over 10 bases. The ends lost 1 base at V and 2 bases at J; junction bases unmatched: 2. CDR1 SGHDN and CDR2 FVKESK come from the germline V gene. This CDR3 is 17 amino acids long. CDR3 in amino acids: CASSQVGTGAYNSPLHF. DNA for the CDR3: TGTGCCAGCAGCCAAGTAGGGACAGGGGCCTATAATTCACCCCTCCACTTT. Variable domain in full (rest from reference TRBV14 and TRBJ1-6): EAGVTQFPSHSVIEKGQTVTLRCDPISGHDNLYWYRRVMGKEIKFLLHFVKESKQDESGMPNNRFLAERTGGTYSTLKVQPAELEDSGVYFCASSQVGTGAYNSPLHFGNGTRLTVT.